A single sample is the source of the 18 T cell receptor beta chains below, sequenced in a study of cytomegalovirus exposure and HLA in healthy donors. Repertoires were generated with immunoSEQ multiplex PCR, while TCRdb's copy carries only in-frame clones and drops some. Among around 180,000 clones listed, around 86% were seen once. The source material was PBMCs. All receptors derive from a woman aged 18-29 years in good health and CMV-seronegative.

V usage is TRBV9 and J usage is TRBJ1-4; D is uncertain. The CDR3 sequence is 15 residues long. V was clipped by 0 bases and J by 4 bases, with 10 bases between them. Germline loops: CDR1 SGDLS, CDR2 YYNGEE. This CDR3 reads CASSVGATYNEKLFF. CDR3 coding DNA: TGTGCCAGCAGCGTAGGGGCAACTTATAATGAAAAACTGTTTTTT.

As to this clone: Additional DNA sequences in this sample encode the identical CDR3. CDR3 nucleotide sequence: TGTGCCTGGAGTGTAAGAGGGGGGGCTGAAGCTTTCTTT. Translation: CAWSVRGGAEAFF. The V call is TRBV30, the J call TRBJ1-1; tentatively, D is TRBD1 (6 bases). Germline CDR1 and CDR2: GTSNPN and SVGIG (reference sequence). This CDR3 is built from 13 residues. Trimming left V 0 bases short and J 6 bases short, with 11 bases between. The full variable domain, in which reference TRBV30 and TRBJ1-1 provide the parts outside the CDR3, is SQTIHQWPATLVQPVGSPLSLECTVEGTSNPNLYWYRQAAGRGLQLLFYSVGIGQISSEVPQNLSASRPQDRQFILSSKKLLLSDSGFYLCAWSVRGGAEAFFGQGTRLTVV.

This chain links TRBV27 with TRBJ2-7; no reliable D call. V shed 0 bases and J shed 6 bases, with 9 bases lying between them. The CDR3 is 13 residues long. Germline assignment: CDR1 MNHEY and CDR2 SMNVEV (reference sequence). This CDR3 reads CASSLSIFSEQYF. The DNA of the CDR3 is TGTGCCAGCAGTTTATCTATTTTCTCCGAGCAGTACTTC.

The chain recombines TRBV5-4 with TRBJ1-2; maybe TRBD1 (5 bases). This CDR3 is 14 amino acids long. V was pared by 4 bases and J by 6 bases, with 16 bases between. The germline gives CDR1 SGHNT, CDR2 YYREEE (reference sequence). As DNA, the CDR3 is TGTGCCAGCAGCGGCGACGGAGGGGTCGATGGCTACACCTTC. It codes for CASSGDGGVDGYTF. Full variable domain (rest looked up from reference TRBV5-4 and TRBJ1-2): ETGVTQSPTHLIKTRGQQVTLRCSSQSGHNTVSWYQQALGQGPQFIFQYYREEENGRGNFPPRFSGLQFPNYSSELNVNALELDDSALYLCASSGDGGVDGYTFGSGTRLTVV.

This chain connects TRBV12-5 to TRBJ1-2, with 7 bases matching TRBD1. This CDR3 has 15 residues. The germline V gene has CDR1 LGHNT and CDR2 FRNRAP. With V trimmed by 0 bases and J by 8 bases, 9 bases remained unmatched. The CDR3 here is CASGLVPRQGEGYTF. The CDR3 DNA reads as TGTGCTAGTGGTTTGGTACCCCGACAGGGAGAGGGCTACACCTTC.

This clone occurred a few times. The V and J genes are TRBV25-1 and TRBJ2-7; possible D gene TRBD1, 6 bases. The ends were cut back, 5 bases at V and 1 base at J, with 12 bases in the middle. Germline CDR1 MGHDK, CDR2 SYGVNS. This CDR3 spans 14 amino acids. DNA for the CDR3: TGTGCCAGCAGTTACCAGGGGAAGTCCTACGAGCAGTACTTC. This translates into CASSYQGKSYEQYF.

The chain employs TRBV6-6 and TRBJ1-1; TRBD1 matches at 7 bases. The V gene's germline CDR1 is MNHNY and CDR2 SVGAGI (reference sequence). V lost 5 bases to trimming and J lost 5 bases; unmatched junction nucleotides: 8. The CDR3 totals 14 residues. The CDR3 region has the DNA TGTGCCAGCAGTCGACAGGGAGGAGGAACTGAAGCTTTCTTT. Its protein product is CASSRQGGGTEAFF.

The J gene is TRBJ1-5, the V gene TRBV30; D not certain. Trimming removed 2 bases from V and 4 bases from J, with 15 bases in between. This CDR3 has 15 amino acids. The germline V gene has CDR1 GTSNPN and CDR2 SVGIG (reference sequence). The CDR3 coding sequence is TGTGCCTGGAGTCCTATTGGGCGGGCGAATCAGCCCCAGCATTTT. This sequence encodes CAWSPIGRANQPQHF.

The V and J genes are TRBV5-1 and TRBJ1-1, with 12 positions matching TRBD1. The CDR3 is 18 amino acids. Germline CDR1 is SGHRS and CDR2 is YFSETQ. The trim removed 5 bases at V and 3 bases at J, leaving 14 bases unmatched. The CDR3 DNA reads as TGCGCCAGCAGAAGGGGGCCCGGGACAGGGGGCATTTACACTGAAGCTTTCTTT. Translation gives CASRRGPGTGGIYTEAFF.

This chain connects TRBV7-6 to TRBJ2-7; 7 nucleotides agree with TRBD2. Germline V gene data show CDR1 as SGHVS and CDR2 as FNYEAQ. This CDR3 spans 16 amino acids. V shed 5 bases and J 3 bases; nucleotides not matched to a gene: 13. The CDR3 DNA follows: TGTGCCAGCAGCACCTCTCCGGGGAGGGTCGGCTACGAGCAGTACTTC. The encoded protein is CASSTSPGRVGYEQYF.

The CDR3 is CATSSKGGGETQYF. The CDR3 DNA is TGTGCCACCAGCAGCAAAGGGGGCGGAGAGACCCAGTACTTC. V and J are TRBV15 and TRBJ2-5; 7 bases are shared with TRBD1. CDR1 LNHNV and CDR2 YYDKDF come from the germline V gene (reference sequence). V shed 3 bases and J 4 bases; nucleotides not matched to a gene: 5. The length of the CDR3 is 14 residues.

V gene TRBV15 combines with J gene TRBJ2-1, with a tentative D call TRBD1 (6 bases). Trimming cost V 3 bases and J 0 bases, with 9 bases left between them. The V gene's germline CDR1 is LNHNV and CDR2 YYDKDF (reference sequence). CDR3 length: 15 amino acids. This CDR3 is CATSSGQSSYNEQFF. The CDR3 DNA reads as TGTGCCACCAGCAGCGGACAGAGCTCCTACAATGAGCAGTTCTTC.

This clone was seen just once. Written as DNA, the CDR3 is TGTGCCAGCAGCGCGAGGGGGGGGTACAATCAGCCCCAGCATTTT. Its protein product is CASSARGGYNQPQHF. The J gene is TRBJ1-5, the V gene TRBV7-8; D may be TRBD1 (6 bases). The CDR3 has 15 amino acids. Germline V gives CDR1 SGHVS, CDR2 FQNEAQ. Trimming shortened V by 5 bases and J by 3 bases, and 14 bases separated the two germline ends. The full variable domain, rest sourced from reference TRBV7-8 and TRBJ1-5, is GAGVSQSPRYKVAKRGQDVALRCDPISGHVSLFWYQQALGQGPEFLTYFQNEAQLDKSGLPSDRFFAERPEGSVSTLKIQRTQQEDSAVYLCASSARGGYNQPQHFGDGTRLSIL.

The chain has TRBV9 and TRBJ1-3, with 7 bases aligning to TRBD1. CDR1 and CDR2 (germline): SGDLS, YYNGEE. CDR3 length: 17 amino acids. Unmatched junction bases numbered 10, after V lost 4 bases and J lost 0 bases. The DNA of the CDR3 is TGTGCCAGCAGCCCTACCACAGGGGAGAACTCTGGAAACACCATATATTTT. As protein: CASSPTTGENSGNTIYF.

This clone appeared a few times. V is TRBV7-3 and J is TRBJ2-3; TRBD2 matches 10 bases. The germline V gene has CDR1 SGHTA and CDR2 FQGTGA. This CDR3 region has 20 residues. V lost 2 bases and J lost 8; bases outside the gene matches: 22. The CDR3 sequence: CASSLLPPASGGLDRSTQYF. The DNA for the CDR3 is TGTGCCAGCAGCTTACTTCCGCCGGCTAGCGGGGGTCTTGATAGGAGTACGCAGTATTTT.

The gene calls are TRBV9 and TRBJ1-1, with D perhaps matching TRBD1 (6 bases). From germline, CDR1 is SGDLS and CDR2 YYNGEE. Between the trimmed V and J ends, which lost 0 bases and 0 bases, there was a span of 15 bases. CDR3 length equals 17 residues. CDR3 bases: TGTGCCAGCAGCGTAGTCCGGACAGCCTCCATGAACACTGAAGCTTTCTTT. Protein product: CASSVVRTASMNTEAFF.

The CDR3 DNA sequence: TGCAGTGCTAGACCCCCACTAACGCAGTATTTT. Its protein product is CSARPPLTQYF. The chain uses TRBV20-1 and TRBJ2-3; the D is unclear. The CDR3 extends over 11 amino acids. Looked up from germline, CDR1 is DFQATT and CDR2 is SNEGSKA (reference sequence). Trimming shortened V by 2 bases and J by 9 bases, and 9 bases separated the two germline ends.

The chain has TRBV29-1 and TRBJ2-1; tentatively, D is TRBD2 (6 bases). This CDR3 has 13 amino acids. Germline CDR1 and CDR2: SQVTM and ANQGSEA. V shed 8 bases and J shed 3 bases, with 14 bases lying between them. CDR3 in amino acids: CSLREALYNEQFF. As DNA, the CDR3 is TGCAGCCTCAGGGAGGCCCTCTACAATGAGCAGTTCTTC.